These 2 T cell receptor beta chains originate from one sample sequenced in a study of immune evolution from preneoplasia to lung adenocarcinoma. Profiling relied on immunoSEQ multiplex PCR, and the TCRdb table lists in-frame clones only, not all of them. The sample holds roughly 2,000 clones; about 85% are singletons and the top ten take more than 15%. The sequencing input was FFPE adjacent normal lung tissue. The receptor set was obtained from a person aged 55-85 years with lung adenocarcinoma.

The chain combines TRBV6-6 with TRBJ1-1, with D tentatively TRBD1 (6 bases). The V and J ends lost 2 bases and 4 bases respectively, with 8 bases between them. Germline V gene data show CDR1 as MNHNY and CDR2 as SVGAGI (reference sequence). This CDR3 has 13 amino acids. CDR3 sequence reads: CASSYGRGTEAFF. The CDR3 DNA follows: TGTGCCAGCAGTTACGGCAGGGGCACTGAAGCTTTCTTT.

This chain joins TRBV7-2 and TRBJ1-5, with TRBD1 as a possible D gene (6 bases). Germline V CDR1 and CDR2: SGHTA, FQGNSA. This CDR3 is 15 amino acids long. V gave up 0 bases and J gave up 6 bases, with 12 bases separating them. The CDR3 DNA reads TGTGCCAGCAGCTTAGCGGGTACAGGGAGTCAGCCCCAGCATTTT. The encoded protein is CASSLAGTGSQPQHF.